The 30 T cell receptor beta chains reported below all come from one sample, sequenced in a study of blood T cell repertoires in COVID-19. Profiled with immunoSEQ multiplex PCR; TCRdb holds only in-frame clones, not every one. This table holds about 71,000 clones, less than 95% found once. Input material: peripheral blood. The receptors were sampled from a woman younger than 35 with acute or convalescent COVID-19.

This chain joins TRBV29-1 and TRBJ2-1; 10 bases agree with TRBD2. The germline gives CDR1 SQVTM, CDR2 ANQGSEA. J lost 0 bases, V lost 3 bases, and 20 bases had no gene match. The CDR3 extends over 21 amino acids. Here the CDR3 reads CSVDTPLAIAGGLHSYNEQFF. Here the CDR3 DNA reads TGCAGCGTTGATACCCCCCTAGCGATAGCGGGAGGCCTTCACTCCTACAATGAGCAGTTCTTC.

The gene calls are TRBV27 and TRBJ1-2, with TRBD1 identical over 9 bases. The CDR3 has 13 amino acids. J gave up 8 bases and V 8 bases, and 9 bases lay outside the gene matches. Per germline, CDR1 MNHEY and CDR2 SMNVEV (reference sequence). The CDR3 reads CASGTRDRVGYTF. The CDR3 bases are TGTGCCAGCGGGACACGGGACAGGGTAGGCTACACCTTC.

V gene TRBV16 combines with J gene TRBJ1-2; the match to TRBD1 covers 8 bases. Germline trimming cut 6 bases from V and 4 bases from J; bases unmatched to any gene: 10. Germline lookup yields CDR1 KGHSY and CDR2 FQNENV. The CDR3 has 15 residues. CDR3: CASSFNQGAIYGYTF. The DNA of the CDR3 is TGTGCCAGCAGTTTTAATCAGGGGGCAATCTATGGCTACACCTTC. Full variable domain (rest looked up from reference TRBV16 and TRBJ1-2): GEEVAQTPKHLVRGEGQKAKLYCAPIKGHSYVFWYQQVLKNEFKFLISFQNENVFDETGMPKERFSAKCLPNSPCSLEIQATKLEDSAVYFCASSFNQGAIYGYTFGSGTRLTVV.

The chain employs TRBV9 and TRBJ1-2; 9 bases fit TRBD1. Germline V gives CDR1 SGDLS, CDR2 YYNGEE. The CDR3 has 19 amino acids. With 2 bases clipped from V and 3 bases from J, the junction kept 17 bases outside the gene matches. DNA for the CDR3: TGTGCCAGCAGCGTTTCCGGAAAGGCCACAGGGGGCGCGCACTATGGCTACACCTTC. Amino acid sequence: CASSVSGKATGGAHYGYTF.

The chain recombines TRBV19 with TRBJ2-1; 10 positions agree with TRBD1. V lost 5 bases to trimming and J lost 2 bases; unmatched junction nucleotides: 6. This CDR3 is 16 amino acids long. CDR1 and CDR2 (germline): LNHDA, SQIVND (reference sequence). CDR3 sequence reads: CASSLRDRGTYNEQFF. The CDR3 nucleotides read TGTGCCAGTAGTCTCCGGGACAGGGGAACCTACAATGAGCAGTTCTTC.

The V gene is TRBV6-1, the J gene TRBJ2-1, with D possibly matching TRBD2 (7 bases). V was pared by 2 bases and J by 10 bases, with 18 bases between. The CDR3 loop spans 15 amino acids. CDR1 MNHNS and CDR2 SASEGT come from the germline V gene. The CDR3 DNA sequence: TGTGCCAGCAGTGAAAGGGGGGGGCCAATAGACGAGCAGTTCTTC. It specifies CASSERGGPIDEQFF.

The chain combines TRBV28 with TRBJ1-6; D may be TRBD1 (5 bases). Germline V gene sequence: CDR1 MDHEN, CDR2 SYDVKM. V dropped 7 bases and J dropped 5 bases, with 12 bases sitting between them. CDR3 length equals 14 residues. CDR3 sequence (DNA): TGTGCCAGCACCAGGGAACAGCATAATTCACCCCTCCACTTT. Translation: CASTREQHNSPLHF. The full variable domain, in which reference TRBV28 and TRBJ1-6 provide the parts outside the CDR3, is DVKVTQSSRYLVKRTGEKVFLECVQDMDHENMFWYRQDPGLGLRLIYFSYDVKMKEKGDIPEGYSVSREKKERFSLILESASTNQTSMYLCASTREQHNSPLHFGNGTRLTVT.

V and J are TRBV11-2 and TRBJ1-2, with 7 bases fitting TRBD1. Germline V gene data show CDR1 as SGHAT and CDR2 as FQNNGV. J gave up 7 bases and V 5 bases, and 7 bases lay outside the gene matches. The CDR3 runs 13 residues. The CDR3 sequence is CASSPRTGAGYTF. The CDR3 nucleotides read TGTGCCAGCAGCCCAAGAACAGGGGCTGGCTACACCTTC.

The chain links TRBV4-1 to TRBJ1-5; D perhaps matches TRBD1 (5 bases). Germline CDR1 and CDR2: MGHRA and YSYEKL. V was shortened by 4 bases and J by 2 bases, with 12 bases between the two germline ends. The CDR3 runs 15 residues. The CDR3, as DNA: TGCGCCAGCAGCCCTCGGTTAGGGGGCAATCAGCCCCAGCATTTT. Translation: CASSPRLGGNQPQHF.

This clone was found once. The chain recombines TRBV2 with TRBJ2-1; 8 nucleotides line up with TRBD1. The CDR3 extends over 15 amino acids. From germline, CDR1 is SNHLY and CDR2 FYNNEI. The junction had 4 bases not matched to a gene; V was cut back by 5 bases and J by 1 base. The CDR3 DNA sequence: TGTGCCAGCAGTCGGACAGGGCAATCCTACAATGAGCAGTTCTTC. Protein: CASSRTGQSYNEQFF.

The chain is built from TRBV6-5 and TRBJ1-2; 9 nucleotides match TRBD1. V gave up 5 bases and J gave up 3 bases; unmatched junction bases: 7. CDR1 and CDR2 from the germline V gene are MNHEY and SVGAGI. The CDR3 totals 15 residues. The CDR3 protein is CASSNPGQGDYGYTF. Written as DNA, the CDR3 is TGTGCCAGCAGTAACCCGGGACAGGGAGACTATGGCTACACCTTC.

The gene calls are TRBV5-1 and TRBJ1-6; no reliable D call. The length of the CDR3 is 16 residues. Trimming cost V 4 bases and J 0 bases, with 11 bases left between them. Germline V gene data show CDR1 as SGHRS and CDR2 as YFSETQ. The CDR3 region has the DNA TGCGCCAGCAGCCTCCGTGGCAGCTCCTATAATTCACCCCTCCACTTT. Protein product: CASSLRGSSYNSPLHF.

The chain links TRBV28 to TRBJ2-7; D may be TRBD1 (6 bases). Germline CDR1 is MDHEN and CDR2 is SYDVKM. The CDR3 runs 15 residues. V shed 7 bases and J shed 2 bases, with 18 bases lying between them. Here the CDR3 reads CASTSRGTSAYEQYF. The CDR3 nucleotides read TGTGCCAGCACCAGTAGGGGGACGTCGGCCTACGAGCAGTACTTC.

The chain employs TRBV21-1 and TRBJ1-3. TRBV21-1 is termed a pseudogene. CDR3 length: 20 residues. The CDR3 sequence: CASRRKPAVGKPGGGNTIYF. CDR3 DNA sequence: TGTGCCAGCAGGAGAAAACCAGCGGTTGGGAAACCGGGCGGTGGGAACACCATATATTTT.

This chain joins TRBV3-1 (or the pseudogene TRBV3-2) and TRBJ2-5; 7 bases agree with TRBD1. With V trimmed by 2 bases and J by 3 bases, 9 bases remained unmatched. The CDR3 totals 16 residues. The V gene's germline CDR1 is LGHDT and CDR2 YNNKEL (reference sequence). The CDR3 sequence: CASSQLLDRDEETQYF. CDR3 sequence (DNA): TGTGCCAGCAGCCAACTCCTCGACAGGGATGAAGAGACCCAGTACTTC.

This chain joins TRBV28 and TRBJ2-7, with D tentatively TRBD1 (5 bases). Germline CDR1 reads MDHEN; CDR2 reads SYDVKM. The V end was cut by 2 bases, the J end by 6 bases, with 17 bases between. The CDR3 is 15 amino acids. The CDR3 reads CASSLVIGVSSEQYF. CDR3 nucleotide sequence: TGTGCCAGCAGTTTAGTGATAGGGGTATCATCCGAGCAGTACTTC.

This clone was observed once. This chain joins TRBV20-1 and TRBJ2-1; 7 nucleotides line up with TRBD2. The CDR3 loop spans 14 amino acids. Germline-derived CDR1 and CDR2 are DFQATT and SNEGSKA (reference sequence). After removal of 3 bases from V and 4 bases from J, the junction contained 6 bases not matched to a gene. This CDR3 reads CSASEWEGYNEQFF. The CDR3 DNA reads as TGCAGTGCTAGTGAGTGGGAGGGGTACAATGAGCAGTTCTTC.

The genes are TRBV4-1 and TRBJ1-1, with 8 bases matching TRBD1. Trimming at V came to 1 base and at J to 3 bases, leaving 4 bases not matched to a gene. The germline CDR1 and CDR2 sequences are MGHRA and YSYEKL. The CDR3 is 15 residues long. In DNA form, the CDR3 reads TGCGCCAGCAGCCAAGTCATACAGGGGGACACTGAAGCTTTCTTT. Translating gives CASSQVIQGDTEAFF.

The chain combines TRBV5-1 with TRBJ2-3; tentatively, D is TRBD2 (6 bases). Germline loops: CDR1 SGHRS, CDR2 YFSETQ. V was clipped by 4 bases and J by 2 bases, with 23 bases between them. The CDR3 loop spans 18 amino acids. The CDR3 loop reads CASSQRPGLLEFTDTQYF. The CDR3 region has the DNA TGCGCCAGCAGCCAGAGACCGGGACTTCTCGAGTTCACAGATACGCAGTATTTT.

This sequence joins TRBV30 and TRBJ1-6; tentative D call: TRBD1 (5 bases). The CDR3 has 15 residues. Germline CDR1 GTSNPN, CDR2 SVGIG (reference sequence). V was shortened by 0 bases and J by 2 bases, with 8 bases between the two germline ends. The CDR3 is CAWSVTRAYNSPLHF. CDR3 nucleotides: TGTGCCTGGAGTGTGACCAGGGCCTATAATTCACCCCTCCACTTT.

The chain links TRBV9 to TRBJ2-3; D remains unclear. The CDR3 has 14 residues. Germline CDR1 and CDR2: SGDLS and YYNGEE. With 4 bases removed from V and 0 bases from J, the gap between germline ends came to 9 bases. The CDR3 is CASSLVDSTDTQYF. CDR3 DNA: TGTGCCAGCAGCCTGGTAGATAGCACAGATACGCAGTATTTT.

The chain is built from TRBV5-1 and TRBJ1-1; D is uncertain. Germline V gene lookup returns CDR1 SGHRS and CDR2 YFSETQ. V shed 2 bases and J shed 0 bases, with 11 bases lying between them. The CDR3 consists of 15 residues. This CDR3 is CASSLTPSLNTEAFF. The CDR3, as DNA: TGCGCCAGCAGCTTAACACCCTCGTTGAACACTGAAGCTTTCTTT.

The J gene is TRBJ1-5, the V gene TRBV2; 7 nucleotides agree with TRBD1. CDR1 is SNHLY, CDR2 FYNNEI, per germline. J lost 0 bases, V lost 6 bases, and 5 bases had no gene match. The CDR3 contains 15 residues. The CDR3 coding sequence is TGTGCCAGCAGAGCACAGGGGTTTAGCAATCAGCCCCAGCATTTT. Amino acid sequence: CASRAQGFSNQPQHF. Together with reference TRBV2 and TRBJ1-5, the CDR3 gives the full variable domain: EPEVTQTPSHQVTQMGQEVILRCVPISNHLYFYWYRQILGQKVEFLVSFYNNEISEKSEIFDDQFSVERPDGSNFTLKIRSTKLEDSAMYFCASRAQGFSNQPQHFGDGTRLSIL.

This chain joins TRBV18 and TRBJ2-5, with 10 bases lining up with TRBD2. V lost 5 bases to trimming and J lost 5 bases; unmatched junction nucleotides: 2. Looked up from germline, CDR1 is KGHSH and CDR2 is LQKENI. The CDR3 is made up of 13 amino acids. For the CDR3, the DNA is TGTGCCAGCTCAAGAGCGGGAGGGGAGACCCAGTACTTC. Its protein product is CASSRAGGETQYF.

V usage is TRBV11-1 and J usage is TRBJ1-6; possibly TRBD1 for D (5 bases). The CDR3 extends over 15 amino acids. V dropped 5 bases and J dropped 7 bases, with 15 bases sitting between them. The V gene's germline CDR1 is SGHAT and CDR2 FQDESV (reference sequence). CDR3 sequence: CASSGGDRGNSPLHF. CDR3 DNA sequence: TGTGCCAGCAGCGGAGGTGACCGGGGGAATTCACCCCTCCACTTT.

This chain links TRBV19 with TRBJ1-1; D gene ambiguous. This CDR3 contains 15 residues. CDR1 and CDR2 (germline): LNHDA, SQIVND (reference sequence). Trimming cost V 5 bases and J 1 base, with 14 bases left between them. The CDR3 is CASSLDWAGNTEAFF. In DNA form, the CDR3 reads TGTGCCAGTAGTCTTGATTGGGCAGGGAACACTGAAGCTTTCTTT.

The rearrangement links TRBV2 to TRBJ2-1, with D possibly matching TRBD2 (5 bases). V was shortened by 1 base and J by 8 bases, with 12 bases between the two germline ends. This CDR3 comprises 14 residues. Looked up from germline, CDR1 is SNHLY and CDR2 is FYNNEI. CDR3 sequence (DNA): TGTGCCAGCAGTGAAGTCTCGGGGTCCGATGAGCAGTTCTTC. Translating gives CASSEVSGSDEQFF.

This clone has a handful of counts. This chain joins TRBV6-6 and TRBJ2-7; 9 bases map to TRBD2. CDR1 is MNHNY and CDR2 is SVGAGI in the germline V gene (reference sequence). The junction had 17 bases not matched to a gene; V was cut back by 5 bases and J by 3 bases. This CDR3 comprises 18 residues. CDR3 residues: CASSQRTGRVAGDYEQYF. In nucleotides, the CDR3 is TGTGCCAGCAGTCAACGAACGGGAAGGGTAGCGGGAGACTACGAGCAGTACTTC.

The rearrangement links TRBV7-6 to TRBJ2-3, with TRBD2 matching 12 bases. From germline, CDR1 is SGHVS and CDR2 FNYEAQ. V shed 5 bases, J shed 6 bases, and the junction held 9 bases outside the gene matches. The CDR3 is 16 residues long. The CDR3, as DNA: TGTGCCAGCAGCGCCAACCTAGCGGGGGGGCCCGATACGCAGTATTTT. It encodes CASSANLAGGPDTQYF. Based on the CDR3 plus reference TRBV7-6 and TRBJ2-3, the full variable domain is GAGVSQSPRYKVTKRGQDVALRCDPISGHVSLYWYRQALGQGPEFLTYFNYEAQQDKSGLPNDRFSAERPEGSISTLTIQRTEQRDSAMYRCASSANLAGGPDTQYFGPGTRLTVL.

The V gene is TRBV12-3 or TRBV12-4, the J gene TRBJ2-1, with D perhaps matching TRBD2 (6 bases). The V and J ends lost 3 bases and 8 bases respectively, with 11 bases between them. CDR3 size: 13 residues. The CDR3 nucleotides are TGTGCCAGCAGTTTTTCGAGACTAGATGAGCAGTTCTTC. The encoded protein is CASSFSRLDEQFF.